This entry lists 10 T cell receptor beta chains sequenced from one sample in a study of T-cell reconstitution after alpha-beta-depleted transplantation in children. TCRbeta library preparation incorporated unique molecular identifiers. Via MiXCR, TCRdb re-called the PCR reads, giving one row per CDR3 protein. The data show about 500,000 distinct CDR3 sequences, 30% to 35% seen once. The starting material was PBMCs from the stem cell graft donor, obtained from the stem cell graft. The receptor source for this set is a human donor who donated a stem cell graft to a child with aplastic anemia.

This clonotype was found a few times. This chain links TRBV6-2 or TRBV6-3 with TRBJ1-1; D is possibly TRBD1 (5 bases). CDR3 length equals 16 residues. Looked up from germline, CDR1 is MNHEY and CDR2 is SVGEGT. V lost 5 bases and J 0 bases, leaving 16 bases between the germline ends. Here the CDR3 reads CASSHGGLDLNTEAFF. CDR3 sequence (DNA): TGTGCCAGCAGTCATGGGGGTCTGGACCTGAACACTGAAGCTTTCTTT.

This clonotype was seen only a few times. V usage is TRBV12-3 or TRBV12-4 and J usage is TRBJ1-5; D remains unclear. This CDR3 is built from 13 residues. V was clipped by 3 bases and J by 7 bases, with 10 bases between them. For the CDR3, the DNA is TGTGCCAGCAGTTTTGTGTCGGGACAGCCCCAGCATTTT. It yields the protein CASSFVSGQPQHF.

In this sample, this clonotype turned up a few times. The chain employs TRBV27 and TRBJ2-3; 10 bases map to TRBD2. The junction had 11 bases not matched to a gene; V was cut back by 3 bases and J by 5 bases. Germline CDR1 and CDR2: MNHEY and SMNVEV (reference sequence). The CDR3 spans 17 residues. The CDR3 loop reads CASSFQASGSPLDTQYF. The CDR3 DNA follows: TGTGCCAGCAGTTTTCAGGCTAGCGGGAGCCCCCTAGATACGCAGTATTTT.

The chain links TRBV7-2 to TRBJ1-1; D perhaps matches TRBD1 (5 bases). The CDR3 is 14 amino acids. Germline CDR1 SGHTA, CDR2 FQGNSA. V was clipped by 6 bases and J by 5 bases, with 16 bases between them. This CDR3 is CASSFWGGTTEAFF. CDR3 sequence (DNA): TGTGCCAGCAGTTTTTGGGGGGGAACAACTGAAGCTTTCTTT.

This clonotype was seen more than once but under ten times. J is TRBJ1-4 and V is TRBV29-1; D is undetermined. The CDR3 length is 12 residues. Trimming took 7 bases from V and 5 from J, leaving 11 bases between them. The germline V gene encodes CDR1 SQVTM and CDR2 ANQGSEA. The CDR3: CSADEGNEKLFF. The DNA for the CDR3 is TGCAGCGCCGACGAAGGGAATGAAAAACTGTTTTTT.

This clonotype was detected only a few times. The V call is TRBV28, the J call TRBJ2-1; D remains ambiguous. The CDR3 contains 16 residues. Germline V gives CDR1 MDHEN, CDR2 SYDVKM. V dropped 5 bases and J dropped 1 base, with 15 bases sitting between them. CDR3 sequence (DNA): TGTGCCAGCAGTCCGCGCGCTCCGATTTCCTACAATGAGCAGTTCTTC. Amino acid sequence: CASSPRAPISYNEQFF.

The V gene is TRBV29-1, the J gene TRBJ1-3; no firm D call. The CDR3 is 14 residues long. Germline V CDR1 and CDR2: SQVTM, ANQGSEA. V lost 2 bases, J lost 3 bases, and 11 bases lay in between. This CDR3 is CSVEKGIGGNTIYF. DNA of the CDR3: TGCAGCGTTGAAAAGGGTATAGGTGGAAACACCATATATTTT. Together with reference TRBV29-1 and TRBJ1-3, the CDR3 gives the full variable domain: SAVISQKPSRDICQRGTSLTIQCQVDSQVTMMFWYRQQPGQSLTLIATANQGSEATYESGFVIDKFPISRPNLTFSTLTVSNMSPEDSSIYLCSVEKGIGGNTIYFGEGSWLTVV.

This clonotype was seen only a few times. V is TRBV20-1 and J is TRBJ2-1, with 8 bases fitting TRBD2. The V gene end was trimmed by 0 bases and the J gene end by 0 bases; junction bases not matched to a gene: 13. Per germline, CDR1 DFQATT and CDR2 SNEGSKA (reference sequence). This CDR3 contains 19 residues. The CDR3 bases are TGCAGTGCTAGAGATGGAACCCGGATGCTAGCGGGCTCCTACAATGAGCAGTTCTTC. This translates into CSARDGTRMLAGSYNEQFF.

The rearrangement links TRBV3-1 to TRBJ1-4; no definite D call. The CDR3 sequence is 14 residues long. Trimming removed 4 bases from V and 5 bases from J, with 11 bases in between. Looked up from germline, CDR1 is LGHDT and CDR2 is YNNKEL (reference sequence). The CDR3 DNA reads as TGTGCCAGCAGCCTCATCGGGCGGAATGAAAAACTGTTTTTT. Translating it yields CASSLIGRNEKLFF.

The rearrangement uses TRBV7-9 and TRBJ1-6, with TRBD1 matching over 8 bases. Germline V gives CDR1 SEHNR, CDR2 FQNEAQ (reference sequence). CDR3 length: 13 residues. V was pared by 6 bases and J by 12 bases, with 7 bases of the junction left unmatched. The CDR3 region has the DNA TGTGCCAGCAGTGACGGACAGGGAGTACCCCTCCACTTT. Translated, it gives CASSDGQGVPLHF.